This TCR beta chain was identified during a study of blood T cell repertoires in COVID-19. Study information: Samples came from the United States, Italy and Spain, spanning acute and convalescent COVID-19. T cells, B-cell-depleted T cells, or PBMCs provided the cDNA or gDNA that served as material.

The CDR3 totals 13 residues. Germline CDR1 and CDR2: MNHEY and SVGEGT. Trimming removed 4 bases at V and 4 bases at J, with 11 bases between. Per the original data handling: Reference gene primers were amplified, and this amplification served to estimate nucleated cell counts. Produced via immunoSEQ multiplex PCR; TCRdb's table is partial and in-frame only. The D gene and trimming were derived from the DNA, and the V and J assignments and clone size from that table. The profile shows approximately 220,000 clones, roughly 88% of them singletons. The sequence came from a middle-aged man with acute or convalescent COVID-19. This chain uses TRBV6-2 or TRBV6-3 with TRBJ2-7; D uncertain. Sample: peripheral blood. CDR3 sequence reads: CASSWYPRYEQYF. The CDR3 bases are TGTGCCAGCAGTTGGTATCCTAGGTACGAGCAGTACTTC.